What follows are 16 T cell receptor beta chains derived from one specimen sequenced in a study of a mutant IDH1 vaccine in newly diagnosed glioma (dated by TCRdb to the early 2020s). Receptor libraries were prepared by the immunoSEQ multiplex PCR assay. This is the immuneACCESS table as TCRdb keeps it, with only in-frame sequences that have V and J called. A part of the clones is gone; compared with another copy, unresolved V genes explain less than half, and the rest is unexplained. The sample table holds under 35,000 clones, of which about 85% were seen once. The top ten hold 4.8% of the sample. The label giving this sample's time point can be read as: baseline, week 1 (first vaccination visit). This specimen's treatment or condition label, per the study, means: pre-vaccination baseline after standard-of-care therapy. The sample in question was PBMCs, obtained from a glioma patient treated with radiotherapy, temozolomide or both. The origin of the receptors is a woman aged 40-49 years with glioma.

V gene TRBV6-5 combines with J gene TRBJ2-7, with D perhaps TRBD1 (5 bases). Germline lookup yields CDR1 MNHEY and CDR2 SVGAGI. The CDR3 is made up of 14 amino acids. The V end was cut by 5 bases, the J end by 2 bases, with 13 bases between. The CDR3 DNA reads TGTGCCAGCAGTAAAACAGGACAACCCTACGAGCAGTACTTC. Protein sequence: CASSKTGQPYEQYF.

The gene calls are TRBV7-2 and TRBJ1-2; D might be TRBD1 (5 bases). V lost 1 base and J lost 4, with 13 bases in between. CDR3 size: 15 residues. Germline loops: CDR1 SGHTA, CDR2 FQGNSA. This CDR3 reads CASSLERQRSYGYTF. CDR3 in DNA: TGTGCCAGCAGCTTAGAAAGACAGCGGAGCTATGGCTACACCTTC.

The genes are TRBV7-2 and TRBJ2-7, with TRBD1 as a possible D gene (6 bases). Germline CDR1 is SGHTA and CDR2 is FQGNSA. The CDR3 consists of 12 residues. V lost 4 bases and J lost 3, with 7 bases in between. CDR3 sequence reads: CASSSQGYEQYF. The CDR3 DNA follows: TGTGCCAGCAGCTCACAGGGCTACGAGCAGTACTTC.

This chain links TRBV7-9 with TRBJ2-7; 11 bases map to TRBD2. Germline V lookup: CDR1 SEHNR, CDR2 FQNEAQ (reference sequence). CDR3 length: 14 amino acids. Trimming took 5 bases from V and 3 from J; bases not matched to a gene: 3. CDR3 DNA sequence: TGTGCCAGCAGCGAACTAGCGGGGGACTACGAGCAGTACTTC. It yields the protein CASSELAGDYEQYF.

This chain connects TRBV4-3 to TRBJ1-4, with D hard to call. V lost 1 base and J lost 5, with 5 bases in between. The CDR3 has 13 residues. Germline CDR1 reads LGHNA; CDR2 reads YSLEER. As DNA, the CDR3 is TGCGCCAGCAGCCAAGGAGGGAATGAAAAACTGTTTTTT. Translation: CASSQGGNEKLFF.

The chain couples TRBV5-1 to TRBJ2-2; D remains ambiguous. V lost 1 base and J 5 bases, leaving 15 bases between the germline ends. Germline lookup yields CDR1 SGHRS and CDR2 YFSETQ. This CDR3 region has 16 residues. CDR3 sequence: CASSLHRPSRTGELFF. CDR3 bases: TGCGCCAGCAGCTTGCACCGGCCCTCGAGGACCGGGGAGCTGTTTTTT.

This rearrangement joins TRBV29-1 to TRBJ1-1; D remains ambiguous. The V end lost 4 bases, the J end lost 1 base, and 10 bases lay between the germline ends. The length of the CDR3 is 13 residues. CDR1 is SQVTM and CDR2 is ANQGSEA in the germline V gene. The DNA of the CDR3 is TGCAGCGTTGGGGGTTTGGGGAACACTGAAGCTTTCTTT. Protein product: CSVGGLGNTEAFF.

The V and J genes are TRBV2 and TRBJ2-7; D is unresolved. CDR1 and CDR2 from the germline V gene are SNHLY and FYNNEI. The CDR3 is 11 amino acids. Trimming cost V 8 bases and J 2 bases, with 7 bases left between them. The CDR3 DNA reads as TGTGCCAGCGCTCTGACCTACGAGCAGTACTTC. Translation: CASALTYEQYF.

The gene calls are TRBV6-5 and TRBJ1-5; no clear D. The V and J ends lost 6 bases and 3 bases respectively, with 9 bases between them. The CDR3 covers 13 residues. Germline CDR1 is MNHEY and CDR2 is SVGAGI. DNA of the CDR3: TGTGCCAGCAGCCTAGAATTCAATCAGCCCCAGCATTTT. This sequence encodes CASSLEFNQPQHF.

The V and J genes are TRBV5-1 and TRBJ1-1; D is ambiguous. The CDR3 length is 14 residues. Trimming removed 4 bases at V and 3 bases at J, with 13 bases between. Per the germline V gene, CDR1 is SGHRS and CDR2 is YFSETQ. CDR3 nucleotide sequence: TGCGCCAGCAGCCCAACCTCGGATTACACTGAAGCTTTCTTT. Its translation is CASSPTSDYTEAFF.

This rearrangement joins TRBV19 to TRBJ1-3, with 11 bases lining up with TRBD1. The CDR3 spans 15 residues. Germline V gives CDR1 LNHDA, CDR2 SQIVND (reference sequence). Trimming removed 7 bases from V and 3 bases from J; junction bases left unmatched: 5. DNA of the CDR3: TGTGCCAGTATGGGACAGGGGGAATTTGGAAACACCATATATTTT. Protein: CASMGQGEFGNTIYF.

The chain combines TRBV30 with TRBJ2-1, with TRBD2 as a possible D gene (6 bases). Germline CDR1 is GTSNPN and CDR2 is SVGIG (reference sequence). Deletions cut 8 bases from V and 4 bases from J, with 12 bases between. The CDR3 has 12 residues. CDR3 sequence: CALSRGYNEQFF. The CDR3 coding sequence is TGTGCCCTCTCCCGGGGGTACAATGAGCAGTTCTTC.

This clone has just one count. The genes are TRBV27 and TRBJ2-3; TRBD2 aligns across 15 bases. In germline, CDR1 is MNHEY, CDR2 SMNVEV (reference sequence). J lost 2 bases, V lost 2 bases, and 14 bases had no gene match. The CDR3 has 21 residues. CDR3 DNA: TGTGCCAGCAGTTTACGGCCCCGGACTAGCGGGAGGGCCCCACACACAGATACGCAGTATTTT. Translation: CASSLRPRTSGRAPHTDTQYF.

The V call is TRBV6-1, the J call TRBJ2-2; D is unclear. Trimming took off 4 bases at V and 5 bases at J, with 11 bases between the two ends. Germline V gene lookup returns CDR1 MNHNS and CDR2 SASEGT. This CDR3 has 14 residues. This CDR3 reads CASSVGRQTGELFF. For the CDR3, the DNA is TGTGCCAGCAGTGTAGGACGGCAGACCGGGGAGCTGTTTTTT.

The V gene is TRBV30, the J gene TRBJ2-1; 14 bases match TRBD2. The CDR3 extends over 16 amino acids. V was pared by 3 bases and J by 4 bases, with 5 bases of the junction left unmatched. Germline lookup yields CDR1 GTSNPN and CDR2 SVGIG (reference sequence). The CDR3 region has the DNA TGTGCCTGGAGACCTAGACTAGCGGGAGGGTACAATGAGCAGTTCTTC. Its protein product is CAWRPRLAGGYNEQFF.

The gene calls are TRBV18 and TRBJ1-1; TRBD1 matches 9 bases. The CDR3 length is 13 residues. CDR1 KGHSH and CDR2 LQKENI come from the germline V gene. Trimming removed 4 bases from V and 11 bases from J; junction bases left unmatched: 8. CDR3 nucleotides: TGTGCCAGCTCACAGGGGACAGGGAATGCGGCTTTCTTT. This encodes CASSQGTGNAAFF.